This T cell receptor (beta chain) came from a study of blood T cell repertoires in COVID-19. Study summary: COVID-19 samples, acute and convalescent, were from the United States, Italy and Spain. PBMCs, B-cell-depleted T cells, or T cells were the source of the cDNA or gDNA that made up the material.

During active infection, Seattle patients enrolled and were then monitored through disease. Authors' methods: Reference gene primer amplification gave estimated nucleated cell counts. The repertoire was sequenced with immunoSEQ multiplex PCR; TCRdb's copy has only in-frame clones and lacks some. V and J calls and clone size are as listed in that table; D and trimming were resolved from the DNA. The sample comprises a few hundred thousand clones, about 89% of which are singletons, and around 3% rests with the top ten. This TCR derives from a woman aged 30 to 39 with COVID-19, enrolled during active disease. The sequenced sample was peripheral blood.

The CDR3 nucleotides read TGTGCCACCAGCAGGGGTCTAGCGGGGGGTAGTTCCTACAATGAGCAGTTCTTC. This encodes CATSRGLAGGSSYNEQFF. The genes are TRBV15 and TRBJ2-1; TRBD2 agrees at 11 bases. CDR3 length: 18 residues. V dropped 3 bases and J dropped 1; count of bases not matched to a gene: 8. Germline-derived CDR1 and CDR2 are LNHNV and YYDKDF (reference sequence).